The 30 T cell receptor beta chains in this list originate from one sample, sequenced in a study of vaccination and CD4 T cells after COVID-19. These receptors' targets are unknown. The Oncomine TCR Beta short-read assay was applied to DNA of cultured CD4+ T cells. From CD4+ T cells that had been cultured, genomic DNA was extracted. TCRdb re-called the PCR reads with MiXCR, one entry per CDR3 protein. Among 6,000 to 7,000 distinct CDR3 sequences, approximately 31% were seen once, and the ten largest hold roughly 10%. Documented treatment: approximately nine-day PBMC culture with coronavirus spike peptide pools or control peptides (ViraFEST assay). CD4+ T cells that came from the unexposed donor were collected before the COVID-19 pandemic (2011-2018). Material: CD4+ T cells from blood, cultured in vitro. Receptor source: a human donor in good health.

This clonotype has only one observation. The genes are TRBV15 and TRBJ2-1; TRBD1 matches 9 bases. The CDR3 loop spans 18 amino acids. From germline, CDR1 is LNHNV and CDR2 YYDKDF (reference sequence). Losses at the gene ends were 0 bases for V and 6 bases for J; bases not matched to a gene: 12. The CDR3, as DNA: TGTGCCACCAGCAGAGATTGGGTCTTGGGACAGGGAATCAATGAGCAGTTCTTC. As protein: CATSRDWVLGQGINEQFF. Full variable domain (outside the CDR3, taken from reference TRBV15 and TRBJ2-1): DAMVIQNPRYQVTQFGKPVTLSCSQTLNHNVMYWYQQKSSQAPKLLFHYYDKDFNNEADTPDNFQSRRPNTSFCFLDIRSPGLGDTAMYLCATSRDWVLGQGINEQFFGPGTRLTVL.

This clonotype was counted between two and nine times. The rearrangement joins TRBV28 to TRBJ2-5; D perhaps matches TRBD1 (7 bases). The CDR3 has 12 amino acids. Germline values: CDR1 MDHEN, CDR2 SYDVKM. The V and J ends lost 7 bases and 4 bases respectively, with 10 bases between them. The CDR3 coding sequence is TGTGCCAGCAAGCAGGGGGGAGAGACCCAGTACTTC. Residues: CASKQGGETQYF.

The chain couples TRBV6-1 to TRBJ2-6; a possible D gene is TRBD1 (5 bases). Germline CDR1 reads MNHNS; CDR2 reads SASEGT. The CDR3 runs to 17 residues. The ends were cut back, 6 bases at V and 0 bases at J, with 15 bases in the middle. This chain's CDR3 is CASSRRGRSSGANVLTF. The CDR3, as DNA: TGTGCCAGCAGCAGAAGGGGCAGGAGCTCTGGGGCCAACGTCCTGACTTTC.

The table lists this clonotype with a few counts. The chain combines TRBV7-2 with TRBJ2-1; 11 positions agree with TRBD2. Trimming cost V 3 bases and J 15 bases; bases outside gene matches: 7. Germline CDR1 reads SGHTA; CDR2 reads FQGNSA. This CDR3 spans 13 amino acids. The CDR3 sequence is CASSFSGRGPPFF. As DNA, the CDR3 is TGTGCCAGCAGCTTTAGCGGGAGGGGACCCCCGTTCTTC.

The chain employs TRBV11-3 and TRBJ1-1, with 8 positions matching TRBD1. Germline loops: CDR1 SGHNT, CDR2 YENEEA. This CDR3 spans 13 amino acids. The V and J ends lost 5 bases and 4 bases, in that order; junction bases with no gene match: 3. Here the CDR3 reads CASSIGQGTEAFF. CDR3 coding DNA: TGTGCCAGCAGCATCGGACAGGGCACTGAAGCTTTCTTT.

The chain joins TRBV6-1 to TRBJ1-6; TRBD1 matches at 8 bases. From germline, CDR1 is MNHNS and CDR2 SASEGT. The CDR3 totals 13 residues. The V and J ends lost 8 bases and 8 bases, in that order; junction bases with no gene match: 5. For the CDR3, the DNA is TGTGCCAGCCAAAGGGACAGGCATTCACCCCTCCACTTT. This sequence encodes CASQRDRHSPLHF.

The sample holds a few counts of this clonotype. This sequence joins TRBV6-5 and TRBJ2-7; D is unclear. V was pared by 3 bases and J by 6 bases, with 12 bases between. Germline loops: CDR1 MNHEY, CDR2 SVGAGI. This CDR3 contains 13 residues. The CDR3 coding sequence is TGTGCCAGCAGTTATGTTGGCCCCCGCGAGCAGTACTTC. Its translation is CASSYVGPREQYF.

J is TRBJ2-5 and V is TRBV5-5; D is undetermined. CDR1 and CDR2 from the germline V gene are SGHKS and YYEKEE (reference sequence). The CDR3 has 12 residues. V gave up 5 bases and J gave up 5 bases, with 10 bases separating them. DNA for the CDR3: TGTGCCAGCAGTTTAATCCCGGAGACCCAGTACTTC. It codes for CASSLIPETQYF.

This clonotype was counted only a few times. The V and J genes are TRBV5-1 and TRBJ1-2; no firm D call. The V and J ends lost 0 bases and 6 bases respectively, with 6 bases between them. This CDR3 is 12 amino acids long. Germline assignment: CDR1 SGHRS and CDR2 YFSETQ. CDR3 region: CASSLDSDGYTF. CDR3 DNA: TGCGCCAGCAGCTTGGACTCAGATGGCTACACCTTC.

This clonotype was detected only once. The rearrangement uses TRBV20-1 and TRBJ2-1, with 15 bases that match TRBD2. CDR1 DFQATT and CDR2 SNEGSKA come from the germline V gene (reference sequence). The trim removed 1 base at V and 7 bases at J, leaving 8 bases unmatched. This CDR3 comprises 17 residues. The CDR3 loop reads CSARGTSGRAGHNEQFF. The CDR3 DNA is TGCAGTGCTAGAGGGACTAGCGGGAGGGCCGGTCATAATGAGCAGTTCTTC.

The chain carries TRBV7-9 and TRBJ2-1; the D is unclear. Germline CDR1 SEHNR, CDR2 FQNEAQ (reference sequence). The CDR3 loop spans 11 amino acids. The V gene lost 2 bases and the J gene lost 7 bases, with 3 bases spanning the gap. CDR3 residues: CASSLSNEQFF. CDR3 DNA: TGTGCCAGCAGCTTAAGTAATGAGCAGTTCTTC.

Sample share makes this clonotype medium-sized. CDR3 sequence reads: CSARRPQTYEQYF. CDR3 DNA sequence: TGCAGTGCCCGAAGGCCACAGACCTACGAGCAGTACTTC. V gene TRBV20-1 combines with J gene TRBJ2-7, with D unresolved. V was clipped by 6 bases and J by 2 bases, with 14 bases between them. The V gene's germline CDR1 is DFQATT and CDR2 SNEGSKA (reference sequence). The length of the CDR3 is 13 residues.

This clonotype is labeled as medium-sized. J is TRBJ2-5 and V is TRBV10-3; TRBD2 matches at 14 bases. Germline CDR1 reads ENHRY; CDR2 reads SYGVKD. Trimming cost V 10 bases and J 5 bases; bases outside gene matches: 15. The CDR3 covers 17 residues. DNA for the CDR3: TGTGCCACCACCGGGACTAGCGGGAGAGGGGGGCATGAGACCCAGTACTTC. This translates into CATTGTSGRGGHETQYF.

V usage is TRBV6-1 and J usage is TRBJ2-7, with TRBD1 identical over 10 bases. Looked up from germline, CDR1 is MNHNS and CDR2 is SASEGT. The CDR3 is 14 amino acids. J lost 5 bases, V lost 6 bases, and 7 bases had no gene match. The CDR3 loop reads CASRRQGAQDEQYF. The CDR3 nucleotides are TGTGCCAGCAGAAGACAGGGGGCGCAGGACGAGCAGTACTTC.

Details on this clonotype: Because it lacks the conserved phenylalanine or tryptophan at the end, this CDR3 is likely a read error. J is TRBJ2-5 and V is TRBV7-8; 10 nucleotides line up with TRBD2. The germline CDR1 and CDR2 sequences are SGHVS and FQNEAQ. This CDR3 has 14 residues. V was pared by 5 bases and J by 5 bases, with 5 bases of the junction left unmatched. The chain's CDR3 is CASSIGTSEETQYY. The CDR3 region has the DNA TGTGCCAGCAGCATAGGGACTAGCGAGGAGACCCAGTACTAC.

Within the sample, this clonotype is medium-sized. The V gene is TRBV20-1, the J gene TRBJ1-2; unclear D gene. From germline, CDR1 is DFQATT and CDR2 SNEGSKA (reference sequence). Trimming removed 0 bases at V and 8 bases at J, with 16 bases between. The CDR3 is 14 amino acids. CDR3 in amino acids: CSAREPDPTEGYTF. The CDR3 bases are TGCAGTGCTAGAGAACCCGACCCCACGGAAGGCTACACCTTC.

This chain connects TRBV28 to TRBJ1-1; no firm D call. This CDR3 contains 12 residues. Trimming cost V 4 bases and J 1 base, with 4 bases left between them. Germline V gene data show CDR1 as MDHEN and CDR2 as SYDVKM. The CDR3 DNA reads as TGTGCCAGCAGTTATCAGAACACTGAAGCTTTCTTT. It yields the protein CASSYQNTEAFF. The full variable domain, rest sourced from reference TRBV28 and TRBJ1-1, is DVKVTQSSRYLVKRTGEKVFLECVQDMDHENMFWYRQDPGLGLRLIYFSYDVKMKEKGDIPEGYSVSREKKERFSLILESASTNQTSMYLCASSYQNTEAFFGQGTRLTVV.

The V and J genes are TRBV7-2 and TRBJ1-1, with D possibly matching TRBD1 (5 bases). The CDR3 is made up of 13 amino acids. CDR1 is SGHTA, CDR2 FQGNSA, per germline. Trimming stripped 2 bases from V and 1 base from J, with 5 bases between. The CDR3 spells CASSLQGNTEAFF. The CDR3 DNA is TGTGCCAGCAGCTTACAGGGGAACACTGAAGCTTTCTTT.

This clonotype was found a few times. The chain carries TRBV20-1 and TRBJ1-2; D call uncertain. Germline-derived CDR1 and CDR2 are DFQATT and SNEGSKA (reference sequence). Trimming took 0 bases from V and 6 from J, leaving 11 bases between them. The CDR3 is 13 amino acids. The CDR3 nucleotides are TGCAGTGCTAGAGATCTCCGGGAAAATGGCTACACCTTC. This translates into CSARDLRENGYTF.

The chain has TRBV27 and TRBJ1-5, with D perhaps TRBD1 (6 bases). The V gene lost 2 bases and the J gene lost 0 bases, with 8 bases spanning the gap. CDR1 and CDR2 (germline): MNHEY, SMNVEV (reference sequence). This CDR3 is built from 15 residues. CDR3 sequence: CASSLNRDSNQPQHF. For the CDR3, the DNA is TGTGCCAGCAGTTTAAACAGGGATAGCAATCAGCCCCAGCATTTT.

The chain joins TRBV6-4 to TRBJ2-1, with TRBD2 as a possible D gene (6 bases). V lost 0 bases, J lost 0 bases, and 6 bases lay in between. This CDR3 is built from 15 residues. Germline CDR1 MRHNA, CDR2 SNTAGT. The CDR3 is CASSDSSGSYNEQFF. CDR3 DNA: TGTGCCAGCAGTGACTCTAGCGGCTCCTACAATGAGCAGTTCTTC.

The chain carries TRBV27 and TRBJ2-7, with 7 bases matching TRBD2. Germline assignment: CDR1 MNHEY and CDR2 SMNVEV (reference sequence). Trimming cost V 5 bases and J 3 bases; bases outside gene matches: 10. The CDR3 extends over 15 amino acids. The CDR3 region is CASSPGRGDYYEQYF. CDR3 sequence (DNA): TGTGCCAGCAGTCCTGGACGGGGGGACTACTACGAGCAGTACTTC.

The sample holds a few counts of this clonotype. V is TRBV19 and J is TRBJ1-2, with 8 positions matching TRBD1. Germline V gene lookup returns CDR1 LNHDA and CDR2 SQIVND (reference sequence). The CDR3 contains 13 residues. The J segment lost 6 bases and the V segment lost 4 bases, leaving 4 bases of the junction unmatched. The CDR3 here is CASSKGQGHGYTF. CDR3 coding DNA: TGTGCCAGTAGTAAAGGACAGGGCCATGGCTACACCTTC.

This clonotype was recorded a few times. The rearrangement uses TRBV11-3 and TRBJ2-1; a possible D gene is TRBD2 (5 bases). Between the trimmed V and J ends, which lost 8 bases and 10 bases, there was a span of 15 bases. CDR3 length equals 12 residues. Per the germline V gene, CDR1 is SGHNT and CDR2 is YENEEA. The CDR3 reads CASPRGRMEQFF. The DNA of the CDR3 is TGTGCCAGCCCTAGAGGGCGAATGGAGCAGTTCTTC.

The chain combines TRBV6-2 or TRBV6-3 with TRBJ1-1; D unresolved. CDR3 length: 12 residues. Germline CDR1 MNHEY, CDR2 SVGEGT. Trimming took off 6 bases at V and 5 bases at J, with 10 bases between the two ends. The CDR3 DNA sequence: TGTGCCAGCAGGAACCTGGGTACTGAAGCTTTCTTT. It translates to CASRNLGTEAFF.

About this clonotype: A clone one base away is much larger, so this may be a read error. The gene calls are TRBV20-1 and TRBJ2-3, with D possibly matching TRBD2 (5 bases). The CDR3 runs 14 residues. The germline gives CDR1 DFQATT, CDR2 SNEGSKA (reference sequence). CDR3 in amino acids: CSARLGGSTDMQYF. The CDR3 DNA reads TGCAGTGCTAGGTTAGGAGGCAGCACAGATATGCAGTATTTT.

This clonotype was seen a handful of times. This CDR3 is CSARPRTGDNYGYTF. The CDR3 bases are TGCAGTGCTAGACCGAGGACAGGAGATAACTATGGCTACACCTTC. This chain uses TRBV20-1 with TRBJ1-2, with 7 bases matching TRBD1. This CDR3 spans 15 amino acids. Germline-derived CDR1 and CDR2 are DFQATT and SNEGSKA (reference sequence). Trimming cost V 2 bases and J 1 base; bases outside gene matches: 7.

The chain has TRBV24-1 and TRBJ2-5; maybe TRBD2 (5 bases). Germline assignment: CDR1 KGHDR and CDR2 SFDVKD. The CDR3 spans 14 residues. V lost 4 bases, J lost 6 bases, and 14 bases lay in between. CDR3: CATSDPPEGKTQYF. The CDR3 DNA reads TGTGCCACCAGTGACCCTCCCGAGGGAAAGACCCAGTACTTC.

This clonotype is large. V gene TRBV7-2 combines with J gene TRBJ1-2, with 10 bases lining up with TRBD1. There are 13 residues in the CDR3. V lost 5 bases to trimming and J lost 5 bases; unmatched junction nucleotides: 2. Germline V CDR1 and CDR2: SGHTA, FQGNSA. CDR3 residues: CASSQGQGYGYTF. The CDR3, as DNA: TGTGCCAGCAGCCAGGGACAGGGGTATGGCTACACCTTC.

The sample holds a few counts of this clonotype. The V gene is TRBV20-1, the J gene TRBJ1-2, with D possibly TRBD1 on 5 matching bases. This CDR3 has 15 amino acids. Germline CDR1 reads DFQATT; CDR2 reads SNEGSKA (reference sequence). Deletions cut 6 bases from V and 4 bases from J, with 21 bases between. The CDR3 nucleotides are TGCAGTGCGTGGGGGGGGGTTCGGGAGAGCTATGGCTACACCTTC. Translated: CSAWGGVRESYGYTF.